These 7 T cell receptor beta chains were sequenced from one sample in a study of T cell responses to AZD1222 COVID-19 vaccine. TCRdb keeps only in-frame clones here, not all; method: immunoSEQ multiplex PCR. The sample lists more than 120,000 clones, roughly 84% occurring once. Here the sequenced sample was peripheral blood, taken 28 days after the second AZD1222 dose. The receptors here all came from an adult who received the AZD1222 COVID-19 vaccine.

This sequence joins TRBV11-2 and TRBJ1-4, with a possible D match to TRBD1 (6 bases). The CDR3 is 17 residues long. Trimming removed 5 bases at V and 5 bases at J, with 21 bases between. Germline CDR1 SGHAT, CDR2 FQNNGV. The CDR3 DNA follows: TGTGCCAGCAGCCAGGGGTTTATGATGTCCCCCAATGAAAAACTGTTTTTT. Amino acids: CASSQGFMMSPNEKLFF.

V and J are TRBV7-9 and TRBJ2-2; D perhaps matches TRBD1 (5 bases). The V and J ends lost 5 bases and 13 bases respectively, with 14 bases between them. The CDR3 extends over 12 amino acids. Germline assignment: CDR1 SEHNR and CDR2 FQNEAQ (reference sequence). The CDR3 DNA follows: TGTGCCAGCAGCCCTGACAGTACTGGGCTGTTTTTT. As protein: CASSPDSTGLFF.

V is TRBV6-5 and J is TRBJ1-1; 9 bases align to TRBD1. The CDR3 consists of 14 residues. Germline CDR1 and CDR2: MNHEY and SVGAGI. V trimming: 6 bases; J trimming: 6 bases; junction bases outside the gene matches: 8. The CDR3 region has the DNA TGTGCCAGCAGACAGGGGGCGTCTGGCGCTGAAGCTTTCTTT. Its translation: CASRQGASGAEAFF.

This chain links TRBV27 with TRBJ2-2, with a weak D call TRBD2 (6 bases). CDR1 MNHEY and CDR2 SMNVEV come from the germline V gene (reference sequence). CDR3 length: 14 amino acids. Trimming stripped 6 bases from V and 6 bases from J, with 14 bases between. The CDR3 sequence is CASSLSGGAGELFF. The CDR3, as DNA: TGTGCCAGCAGCCTGAGCGGAGGGGCCGGGGAGCTGTTTTTT.

DNA of the CDR3: TGTGCCAGCAGCCAAGAGCCGAGGATGAACACTGAAGCTTTCTTT. It specifies CASSQEPRMNTEAFF. The chain uses TRBV3-1 (or the pseudogene TRBV3-2) and TRBJ1-1; D gene unclear. The length of the CDR3 is 15 residues. V was clipped by 0 bases and J by 0 bases, with 8 bases between them. CDR1 is LGHDT and CDR2 is YNNKEL in the germline V gene (reference sequence).

This sequence joins TRBV7-2 and TRBJ1-2; tentatively, D is TRBD1 (5 bases). V gave up 1 base and J gave up 2 bases, with 17 bases separating them. Germline CDR1 is SGHTA and CDR2 is FQGNSA. The CDR3 runs to 17 residues. CDR3 DNA sequence: TGTGCCAGCAGCTTAGGGGAGAGGAGGGGAGGGAACTATGGCTACACCTTC. Its translation is CASSLGERRGGNYGYTF.

The V gene is TRBV30, the J gene TRBJ2-2; D gene unclear. This CDR3 has 12 residues. The V end was cut by 4 bases, the J end by 1 base, with 4 bases between. Germline V gene sequence: CDR1 GTSNPN, CDR2 SVGIG (reference sequence). Written as DNA, the CDR3 is TGTGCCTGGAATCGGAACACCGGGGAGCTGTTTTTT. Its translation is CAWNRNTGELFF.